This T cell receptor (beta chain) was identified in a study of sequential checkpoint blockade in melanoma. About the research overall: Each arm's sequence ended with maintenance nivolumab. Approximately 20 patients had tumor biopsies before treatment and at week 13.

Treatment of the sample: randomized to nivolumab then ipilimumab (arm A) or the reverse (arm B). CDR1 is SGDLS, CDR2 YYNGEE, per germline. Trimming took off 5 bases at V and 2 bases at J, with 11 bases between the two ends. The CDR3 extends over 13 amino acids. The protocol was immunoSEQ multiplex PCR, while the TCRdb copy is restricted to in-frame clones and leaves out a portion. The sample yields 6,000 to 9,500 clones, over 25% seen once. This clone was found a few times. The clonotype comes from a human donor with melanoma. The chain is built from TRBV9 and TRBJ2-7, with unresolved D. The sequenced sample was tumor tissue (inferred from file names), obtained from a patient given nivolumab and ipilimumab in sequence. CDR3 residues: CASSVAKPYEQYF. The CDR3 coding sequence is TGTGCCAGCAGTGTTGCCAAGCCCTACGAGCAGTACTTC. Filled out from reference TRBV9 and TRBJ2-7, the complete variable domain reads DSGVTQTPKHLITATGQRVTLRCSPRSGDLSVYWYQQSLDQGLQFLIQYYNGEERAKGNILERFSAQQFPDLHSELNLSSLELGDSALYFCASSVAKPYEQYFGPGTRLTVT.